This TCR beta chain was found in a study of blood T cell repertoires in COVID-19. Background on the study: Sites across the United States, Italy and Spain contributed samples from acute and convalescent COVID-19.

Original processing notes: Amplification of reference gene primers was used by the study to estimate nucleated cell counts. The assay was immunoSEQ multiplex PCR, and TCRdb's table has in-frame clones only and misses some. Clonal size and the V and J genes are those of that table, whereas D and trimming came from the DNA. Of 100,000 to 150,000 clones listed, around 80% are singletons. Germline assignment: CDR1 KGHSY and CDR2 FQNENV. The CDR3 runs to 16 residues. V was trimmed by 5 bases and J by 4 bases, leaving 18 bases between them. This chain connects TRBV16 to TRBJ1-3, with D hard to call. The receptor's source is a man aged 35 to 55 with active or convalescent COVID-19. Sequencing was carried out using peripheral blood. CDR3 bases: TGTGCCAGCAGCTCCCAAGTTCCGCGAGGGGGAAACACCATATATTTT. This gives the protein CASSSQVPRGGNTIYF.